This TCR beta chain derives from a study of cytomegalovirus exposure and HLA in healthy donors. A multiplex PCR was run with 60 Vbeta primers and 13 Jbeta primers. Profiling relied on immunoSEQ multiplex PCR, and the TCRdb table lists in-frame clones only, not all of them. The listing contains 150,000 or so clones. This TCR came from a woman between 45 and 60 years old in good health and CMV-seronegative. What was sequenced was PBMCs.

The CDR3 coding sequence is TGCAGCGTTGCACAGAACACTGAAGCTTTCTTT. Amino acid sequence: CSVAQNTEAFF. The genes are TRBV29-1 and TRBJ1-1; D is ambiguous. The CDR3 length is 11 residues. Trimming removed 4 bases at V and 1 base at J, with 4 bases between. Germline V gene sequence: CDR1 SQVTM, CDR2 ANQGSEA.